This T cell receptor (beta chain) stems from a study of cytomegalovirus exposure and HLA in healthy donors. General observations from the study: Many donors carried some public TCRs, although rarity characterized most TCR sequences. In a later analysis, a missense DCLRE1C variant was linked to TCR beta V- and J-gene trimming. Altogether, 164 TCR beta chains were recorded as cytomegalovirus-associated.

For this clone: What it binds is unknown.

PCR primers comprised 60 Vbeta and 13 Jbeta primers. The assay was immunoSEQ multiplex PCR, and TCRdb's table has in-frame clones only and misses some. This sample has 85,000 to 130,000 clones, with about 77% found just once. Germline-derived CDR1 and CDR2 are WSHSY and SAAADI. This CDR3 is 16 amino acids long. The J segment lost 5 bases and the V segment lost 3 bases, leaving 11 bases of the junction unmatched. The chain joins TRBV10-2 to TRBJ2-7, with 9 bases identical to TRBD2. The specimen was PBMCs. This sequence originates from a woman between 45 and 60 years old in good health and CMV-seropositive. CDR3 in amino acids: CASSEIPGTSIHEQYF. The CDR3 nucleotides are TGCGCCAGCAGTGAAATCCCCGGGACTAGCATCCACGAGCAGTACTTC.